The T cell receptor (beta chain) under discussion was sequenced for a study of blood T cell repertoires in COVID-19. Assay: immunoSEQ multiplex PCR; the TCRdb copy retains only in-frame clones and omits some. This table holds over 250,000 clones, about 68% found once. This clone was counted between two and nine times. This TCR was sampled from an elderly woman with acute or convalescent COVID-19. The sequenced material came from peripheral blood.

In DNA, the CDR3 is TGTGCCAGCAGCCAATCGGGGAGGGTGGATGGCTACACCTTC. It yields the protein CASSQSGRVDGYTF. V and J are TRBV7-2 and TRBJ1-2; D not certain. Per the germline V gene, CDR1 is SGHTA and CDR2 is FQGNSA. Trimming removed 5 bases at V and 6 bases at J, with 16 bases between. The CDR3 extends over 14 amino acids. Full variable domain (outside the CDR3, taken from reference TRBV7-2 and TRBJ1-2): GAGVSQSPSNKVTEKGKDVELRCDPISGHTALYWYRQSLGQGLEFLIYFQGNSAPDKSGLPSDRFSAERTGGSVSTLTIQRTQQEDSAVYLCASSQSGRVDGYTFGSGTRLTVV.